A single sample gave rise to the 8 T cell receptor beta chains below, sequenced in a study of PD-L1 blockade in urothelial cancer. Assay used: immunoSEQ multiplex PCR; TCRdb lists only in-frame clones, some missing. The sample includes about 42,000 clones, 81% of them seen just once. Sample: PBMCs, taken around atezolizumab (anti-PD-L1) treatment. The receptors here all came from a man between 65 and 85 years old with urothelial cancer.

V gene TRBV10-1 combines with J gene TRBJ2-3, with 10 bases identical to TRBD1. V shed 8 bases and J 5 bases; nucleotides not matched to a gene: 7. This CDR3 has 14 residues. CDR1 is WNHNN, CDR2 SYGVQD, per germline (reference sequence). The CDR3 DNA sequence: TGCGCCAGCTGCGGGACAGGGGATAAAGATACGCAGTATTTT. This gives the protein CASCGTGDKDTQYF.

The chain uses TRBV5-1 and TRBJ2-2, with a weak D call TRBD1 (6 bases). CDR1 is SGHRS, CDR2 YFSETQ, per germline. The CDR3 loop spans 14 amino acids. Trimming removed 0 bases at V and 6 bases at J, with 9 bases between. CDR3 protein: CASSLGTDAGELFF. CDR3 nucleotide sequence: TGCGCCAGCAGCTTGGGGACAGACGCCGGGGAGCTGTTTTTT.

CDR3 nucleotide sequence: TGCGCCAGCAGCCAAGACGGGACTAGTTCCCTCGAGGGCGCCACAGATACGCAGTATTTT. This gives the protein CASSQDGTSSLEGATDTQYF. The chain has TRBV4-3 and TRBJ2-3, with 8 bases that match TRBD2. CDR1 and CDR2 (germline): LGHNA, YSLEER. V lost 0 bases, J lost 2 bases, and 16 bases stayed unmatched. This CDR3 comprises 20 residues.

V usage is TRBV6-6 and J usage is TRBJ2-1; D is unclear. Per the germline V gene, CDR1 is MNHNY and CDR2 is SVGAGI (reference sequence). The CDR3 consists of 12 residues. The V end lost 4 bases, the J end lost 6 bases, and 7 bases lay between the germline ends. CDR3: CASSFLLNEQFF. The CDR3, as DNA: TGTGCCAGCAGTTTTCTACTCAATGAGCAGTTCTTC.

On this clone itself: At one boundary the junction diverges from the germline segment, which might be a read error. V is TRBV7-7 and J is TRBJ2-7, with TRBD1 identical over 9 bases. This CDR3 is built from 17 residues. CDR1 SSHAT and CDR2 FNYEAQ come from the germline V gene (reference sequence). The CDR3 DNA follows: TGTGCTAGCAGCCCCCATGGGTCCGGGACAGGGTCCTACGAGCAGTACTTC. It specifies CASSPHGSGTGSYEQYF.

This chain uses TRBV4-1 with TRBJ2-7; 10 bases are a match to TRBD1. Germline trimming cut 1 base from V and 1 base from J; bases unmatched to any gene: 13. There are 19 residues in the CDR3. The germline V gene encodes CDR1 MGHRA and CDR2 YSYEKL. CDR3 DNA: TGCGCCAGCAGCCAAGTATCTCTTTTGCGGACAGGGGGTTCCTACGAGCAGTACTTC. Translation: CASSQVSLLRTGGSYEQYF.

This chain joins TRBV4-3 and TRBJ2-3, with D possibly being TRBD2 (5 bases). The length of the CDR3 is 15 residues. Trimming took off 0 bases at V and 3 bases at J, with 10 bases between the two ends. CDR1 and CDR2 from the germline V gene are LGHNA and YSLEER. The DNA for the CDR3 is TGCGCCAGCAGCCAAGAGGAAAGGAGGACAGATACGCAGTATTTT. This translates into CASSQEERRTDTQYF.

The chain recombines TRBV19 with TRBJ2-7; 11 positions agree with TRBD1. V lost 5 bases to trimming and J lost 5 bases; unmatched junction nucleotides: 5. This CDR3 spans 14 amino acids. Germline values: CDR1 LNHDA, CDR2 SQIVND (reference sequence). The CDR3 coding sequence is TGTGCCAGTAGTGGCCGGACAGGGGGCGACGAGCAGTACTTC. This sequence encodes CASSGRTGGDEQYF.